The source of this T cell receptor (beta chain) is a study of STAT5B mutations in CD4+ large granular lymphocyte leukemia. Study-wide results and limits: Compared with healthy controls (2/35), patient top clones favored TRBV06 (8/27).

Comments on this clone: The antigen remains unidentified.

This was a survey-level run. Original methodology: Lowest detectable productive clonotype frequency was 2.59 x 10-5. Profiled with immunoSEQ multiplex PCR; TCRdb holds only in-frame clones, not every one. D and trimming come from the DNA, and the V and J calls and clone size come from that table. The data contain roughly 41,000 clones, about four fifths of them singletons. V shed 7 bases and J shed 6 bases, with 9 bases lying between them. Germline assignment: CDR1 MNHNY and CDR2 SVGAGI (reference sequence). This CDR3 is 12 amino acids long. The clonotype was recovered from a human donor in good health. V usage is TRBV6-6 and J usage is TRBJ2-2, with no clear D. The sample consisted of CD4+ T cells from blood buffy coats. The CDR3 sequence: CASTFGAGELFF. The DNA for the CDR3 is TGTGCCAGCACCTTTGGGGCCGGGGAGCTGTTTTTT.